Presented here are 24 T cell receptor beta chains from one specimen sequenced in a study of shared clonotypes between healthy human individuals. The protocol was immunoSEQ multiplex PCR, while the TCRdb copy is restricted to in-frame clones and leaves out a portion. The sample includes under 1,100,000 clones, about four fifths of them seen just once. The sample consisted of memory CD4+ T cells from PBMCs. Regarding subset: CD45RA-negative fraction. Source of these receptors: a young man in good health. Some clones in this sample may be carry-over from other donors' samples.

This rearrangement joins TRBV2 to TRBJ2-2; D is possibly TRBD1 or TRBD2 (5 bases each). Per germline, CDR1 SNHLY and CDR2 FYNNEI. This CDR3 has 14 amino acids. Trimming stripped 8 bases from V and 6 bases from J, with 16 bases between. The CDR3 DNA reads as TGTGCCAGCCAAATGGGGGATCTCCCCGGGGAGCTGTTTTTT. Protein sequence: CASQMGDLPGELFF.

This chain links TRBV27 with TRBJ1-2; maybe TRBD1 (6 bases). V was clipped by 3 bases and J by 4 bases, with 12 bases between them. Germline CDR1 is MNHEY and CDR2 is SMNVEV (reference sequence). CDR3 length: 14 residues. Written as DNA, the CDR3 is TGTGCCAGCAGTTTTAACAGGGATTCCTATGGCTACACCTTC. It is translated as CASSFNRDSYGYTF.

The chain joins TRBV9 to TRBJ2-2, with 7 bases fitting TRBD2. Germline lookup yields CDR1 SGDLS and CDR2 YYNGEE. The ends lost 3 bases at V and 2 bases at J; junction bases unmatched: 7. This CDR3 is built from 16 residues. The CDR3 nucleotides read TGTGCCAGCAGCGCCCTGAGGGAGGGAAACACCGGGGAGCTGTTTTTT. Protein sequence: CASSALREGNTGELFF. Supplemented by reference TRBV9 and TRBJ2-2, the full variable domain reads DSGVTQTPKHLITATGQRVTLRCSPRSGDLSVYWYQQSLDQGLQFLIQYYNGEERAKGNILERFSAQQFPDLHSELNLSSLELGDSALYFCASSALREGNTGELFFGEGSRLTVL.

The chain joins TRBV5-1 to TRBJ1-1, with D possibly being TRBD1 (6 bases). Looked up from germline, CDR1 is SGHRS and CDR2 is YFSETQ. Trimming removed 3 bases at V and 1 base at J, with 16 bases between. The CDR3 is 16 amino acids. CDR3 region: CASSSAQGQRNTEAFF. CDR3 DNA sequence: TGCGCCAGCAGCTCCGCGCAGGGGCAGAGGAACACTGAAGCTTTCTTT.

V is TRBV30 and J is TRBJ1-3, with D maybe TRBD1 (5 bases). This CDR3 region has 14 residues. Germline assignment: CDR1 GTSNPN and CDR2 SVGIG (reference sequence). V was pared by 2 bases and J by 2 bases, with 10 bases between. CDR3 amino acids: CAWSIWGTGNTIYF. CDR3 in DNA: TGTGCCTGGAGTATATGGGGCACTGGAAACACCATATATTTT.

This clone was seen only once. This chain uses TRBV6-1 with TRBJ1-4; D is unclear. The V end was cut by 2 bases, the J end by 11 bases, with 12 bases between. CDR1 is MNHNS and CDR2 is SASEGT in the germline V gene. The CDR3 covers 13 residues. CDR3 protein: CASSESRQTKLFF. The DNA of the CDR3 is TGTGCCAGCAGTGAAAGTCGGCAGACGAAACTGTTTTTT.

V and J are TRBV5-4 and TRBJ2-7, with 7 positions matching TRBD2. Trimming took 1 base from V and 0 from J; bases not matched to a gene: 4. This CDR3 contains 15 residues. Germline V gene sequence: CDR1 SGHNT, CDR2 YYREEE (reference sequence). DNA for the CDR3: TGTGCCAGCAGCTTGATGGCTAGCGGCTCCTACGAGCAGTACTTC. As protein: CASSLMASGSYEQYF.

About this clone itself: This sample also contains other DNA sequences that code for the same CDR3. The chain joins TRBV18 to TRBJ1-1; tentatively, D is TRBD1 (6 bases). Deletions cut 6 bases from V and 1 base from J, with 15 bases between. Per germline, CDR1 KGHSH and CDR2 LQKENI. This CDR3 spans 15 amino acids. Here the CDR3 reads CASSPSGGGNTEAFF. In DNA, the CDR3 is TGTGCCAGCTCGCCCAGCGGAGGGGGGAACACTGAAGCTTTCTTT.

The chain couples TRBV5-6 to TRBJ1-4; 9 bases align to TRBD1. Germline-derived CDR1 and CDR2 are SGHDT and YYEEEE. The junction had 5 bases not matched to a gene; V was cut back by 4 bases and J by 4 bases. This CDR3 is 15 amino acids long. The chain's CDR3 is CASSAWDRVNEKLFF. For the CDR3, the DNA is TGTGCCAGCAGCGCCTGGGACAGGGTTAATGAAAAACTGTTTTTT. The complete variable domain, with remaining parts taken from reference TRBV5-6 and TRBJ1-4, reads DAGVTQSPTHLIKTRGQQVTLRCSPKSGHDTVSWYQQALGQGPQFIFQYYEEEERQRGNFPDRFSGHQFPNYSSELNVNALLLGDSALYLCASSAWDRVNEKLFFGSGTQLSVL.

V usage is TRBV11-2 and J usage is TRBJ2-3, with TRBD2 identical over 10 bases. The germline V gene encodes CDR1 SGHAT and CDR2 FQNNGV. V trimming: 4 bases; J trimming: 2 bases; junction bases outside the gene matches: 12. CDR3 length equals 18 residues. Written as DNA, the CDR3 is TGTGCCAGCAGCTCCCCAGTGGGACTAGCGACAGACACAGATACGCAGTATTTT. Its protein product is CASSSPVGLATDTDTQYF.

The chain links TRBV9 to TRBJ2-3, with 9 bases fitting TRBD2. CDR3 length: 17 residues. The junction had 12 bases not matched to a gene; V was cut back by 4 bases and J by 3 bases. Germline CDR1 is SGDLS and CDR2 is YYNGEE. Here the CDR3 reads CASSSGGSGRTTDTQYF. The DNA of the CDR3 is TGTGCCAGCAGCTCTGGGGGAAGCGGGAGGACTACAGATACGCAGTATTTT. The full variable domain, its missing parts supplied by reference TRBV9 and TRBJ2-3, is DSGVTQTPKHLITATGQRVTLRCSPRSGDLSVYWYQQSLDQGLQFLIQYYNGEERAKGNILERFSAQQFPDLHSELNLSSLELGDSALYFCASSSGGSGRTTDTQYFGPGTRLTVL.

This clone was recorded once. A read error may be the cause here, since a much bigger clone is one base away. The identical CDR3 is also encoded by other nucleotide sequences in the sample. As DNA, the CDR3 is TGTGCCAGCAGCACGGGACTAGCGGGAACCGGGGAGCTGTTTTTT. It translates to CASSTGLAGTGELFF. The chain uses TRBV7-3 and TRBJ2-2; 13 bases are shared with TRBD2. CDR3 length: 15 amino acids. V gave up 5 bases and J gave up 5 bases; unmatched junction bases: 2. Germline loops: CDR1 SGHTA, CDR2 FQGTGA.

V is TRBV29-1 and J is TRBJ2-1; no firm D call. The CDR3 spans 12 residues. Looked up from germline, CDR1 is SQVTM and CDR2 is ANQGSEA. V was cut by 6 bases and J by 4 bases, with 10 bases left in between. CDR3 DNA: TGCAGCGTAGCCCAGAATTACAATGAGCAGTTCTTC. Residues: CSVAQNYNEQFF.

V and J are TRBV4-3 and TRBJ2-7; TRBD2 matches 10 bases. Per germline, CDR1 LGHNA and CDR2 YSLEER. Trimming took 3 bases from V and 1 from J; bases not matched to a gene: 3. This CDR3 is 15 amino acids long. CDR3 region: CASSHLLAGSYEQYF. Here the CDR3 DNA reads TGCGCCAGCAGCCACTTACTAGCGGGGTCCTACGAGCAGTACTTC.

CDR3 amino acids: CASSEARLAGPYEQYF. The CDR3 bases are TGTGCCAGCAGTGAAGCGAGGCTAGCGGGACCCTACGAGCAGTACTTC. The chain joins TRBV6-1 to TRBJ2-7, with TRBD2 identical over 9 bases. Losses at the gene ends were 0 bases for V and 2 bases for J; bases not matched to a gene: 5. In germline, CDR1 is MNHNS, CDR2 SASEGT. The length of the CDR3 is 16 residues.

This clone has more than one count but fewer than ten. The rearrangement links TRBV9 to TRBJ2-1, with TRBD2 as a possible D gene (6 bases). Germline CDR1 SGDLS, CDR2 YYNGEE. The CDR3 consists of 15 residues. V dropped 0 bases and J dropped 9 bases, with 16 bases sitting between them. The CDR3 DNA is TGTGCCAGCAGCGTAGATCGGTGGGGGGTTGGTGAGCAGTTCTTC. This translates into CASSVDRWGVGEQFF.

Points on this clone: A read error may explain this, as a much larger clone is one base away. This chain uses TRBV4-2 with TRBJ2-5; TRBD1 is a possible D gene (6 bases). There are 14 residues in the CDR3. Germline V lookup: CDR1 LGHNA, CDR2 YNFKEQ. The CDR3 protein is CASGQVGGEETQYF. CDR3 in DNA: TGTGCCAGCGGCCAAGTTGGGGGCGAAGAGACCCAGTACTTC.

The V gene is TRBV6-1, the J gene TRBJ2-7; D not resolved. CDR3 length: 12 amino acids. The V end was cut by 6 bases, the J end by 6 bases, with 12 bases between. Germline CDR1 reads MNHNS; CDR2 reads SASEGT. The CDR3 DNA reads TGTGCCAGCAGAGATCTAAAATTCGAGCAGTACTTC. Protein product: CASRDLKFEQYF.

Remarks on this clone: This sample also contains other DNA sequences that code for the same CDR3. The CDR3 DNA follows: TGTGCCAGCAGCTTAGGCAGGGCCCAAGAGACCCAGTACTTC. Translating it yields CASSLGRAQETQYF. The V gene is TRBV7-2, the J gene TRBJ2-5; D is perhaps TRBD1 (5 bases). Germline V gene data show CDR1 as SGHTA and CDR2 as FQGNSA. CDR3 length: 14 amino acids. V lost 1 base to trimming and J lost 1 base, with 7 bases between them.

This chain connects TRBV5-1 to TRBJ2-5; 9 bases match TRBD1. The CDR3 has 14 residues. V lost 4 bases and J lost 5; bases outside the gene matches: 6. Germline values: CDR1 SGHRS, CDR2 YFSETQ. CDR3 amino acids: CASSAGTGHETQYF. The CDR3, as DNA: TGCGCCAGCAGCGCCGGGACAGGGCACGAGACCCAGTACTTC.

The chain links TRBV7-9 to TRBJ2-5, with 7 bases lining up with TRBD2. The CDR3 length is 14 residues. Per germline, CDR1 SEHNR and CDR2 FQNEAQ (reference sequence). The V segment lost 6 bases and the J segment 2 bases; nucleotides outside the gene matches: 6. The CDR3 DNA is TGTGCCAGCAGTCGATCGCGGGGGCAAGAGACCCAGTACTTC. This gives the protein CASSRSRGQETQYF.

As DNA, the CDR3 is TGTGCCAGTAGTATCGGAAAGCGGGGGACGGCCCAGTACTTC. Translating gives CASSIGKRGTAQYF. This chain connects TRBV19 to TRBJ2-5; 8 bases align to TRBD2. This CDR3 is 14 amino acids long. Unmatched junction bases numbered 9, after V lost 3 bases and J lost 9 bases. CDR1 LNHDA and CDR2 SQIVND come from the germline V gene (reference sequence).

V gene TRBV7-2 combines with J gene TRBJ2-3; D unresolved. From germline, CDR1 is SGHTA and CDR2 FQGNSA. The CDR3 runs 14 residues. The V end lost 2 bases, the J end lost 2 bases, and 8 bases lay between the germline ends. DNA for the CDR3: TGTGCCAGCAGCTTAATCATCGCCACAGATACGCAGTATTTT. This codes for CASSLIIATDTQYF.

The genes are TRBV5-1 and TRBJ2-3; 8 positions agree with TRBD1. The CDR3 length is 14 residues. V gave up 2 bases and J gave up 3 bases; unmatched junction bases: 2. Germline-derived CDR1 and CDR2 are SGHRS and YFSETQ. Here the CDR3 reads CASSFGQGTDTQYF. The CDR3 DNA sequence: TGCGCCAGCAGCTTCGGACAGGGAACAGATACGCAGTATTTT. Looking up the rest from reference TRBV5-1 and TRBJ2-3 gives the full variable domain: KAGVTQTPRYLIKTRGQQVTLSCSPISGHRSVSWYQQTPGQGLQFLFEYFSETQRNKGNFPGRFSGRQFSNSRSEMNVSTLELGDSALYLCASSFGQGTDTQYFGPGTRLTVL.